The 5 T cell receptor beta chains reported below all come from one sample, sequenced in a study of blood T cell repertoires in COVID-19. The method was immunoSEQ multiplex PCR; TCRdb's version includes in-frame clones alone and lacks a portion of them. The sample gives about 170,000 clones, less than 90% of which show up once; about 7% is in the top ten. The sample was PBMCs or T cells enriched from blood (not recorded which). All receptors come from a woman between 50 and 59 years old who had recovered from COVID-19.

Here the CDR3 reads CASGDPTGRTGELFF. Written as DNA, the CDR3 is TGTGCCAGCGGGGACCCGACAGGGCGCACCGGGGAGCTGTTTTTT. The chain links TRBV28 to TRBJ2-2; TRBD1 matches 7 bases. This CDR3 is built from 15 residues. Germline V gives CDR1 MDHEN, CDR2 SYDVKM. The trim removed 8 bases at V and 4 bases at J, leaving 10 bases unmatched. Combining the CDR3 with reference TRBV28 and TRBJ2-2 gives the whole variable domain DVKVTQSSRYLVKRTGEKVFLECVQDMDHENMFWYRQDPGLGLRLIYFSYDVKMKEKGDIPEGYSVSREKKERFSLILESASTNQTSMYLCASGDPTGRTGELFFGEGSRLTVL.

This sequence joins TRBV5-1 and TRBJ2-3; the D gene is possibly TRBD1 (5 bases). The CDR3 has 15 amino acids. Trimming removed 2 bases from V and 3 bases from J, with 13 bases in between. Germline CDR1 and CDR2: SGHRS and YFSETQ. The CDR3 sequence: CASSFGQGRTDTQYF. CDR3 DNA sequence: TGCGCCAGCAGCTTCGGGCAGGGTCGAACAGATACGCAGTATTTT.

The chain recombines TRBV5-6 with TRBJ1-5, with D maybe TRBD1 (5 bases). Germline loops: CDR1 SGHDT, CDR2 YYEEEE. V was trimmed by 5 bases and J by 0 bases, leaving 15 bases between them. CDR3 size: 16 residues. CDR3 bases: TGTGCCAGCAGTTTATTGGCAGGGAATAGCAATCAGCCCCAGCATTTT. Residues: CASSLLAGNSNQPQHF.

V usage is TRBV7-9 and J usage is TRBJ1-4, with 9 bases that match TRBD1. CDR3 length: 12 residues. The germline gives CDR1 SEHNR, CDR2 FQNEAQ (reference sequence). The ends lost 5 bases at V and 12 bases at J; junction bases unmatched: 4. The CDR3 DNA is TGTGCCAGCAGCCTATGGGACAGGGAACTGTTTTTT. It is translated as CASSLWDRELFF.

The rearrangement links TRBV20-1 to TRBJ2-1; D is undetermined. Looked up from germline, CDR1 is DFQATT and CDR2 is SNEGSKA (reference sequence). This CDR3 is built from 10 residues. Trimming took off 3 bases at V and 8 bases at J, with 5 bases between the two ends. The CDR3 protein is CSARADEQFF. DNA of the CDR3: TGCAGTGCTAGGGCCGATGAGCAGTTCTTC.